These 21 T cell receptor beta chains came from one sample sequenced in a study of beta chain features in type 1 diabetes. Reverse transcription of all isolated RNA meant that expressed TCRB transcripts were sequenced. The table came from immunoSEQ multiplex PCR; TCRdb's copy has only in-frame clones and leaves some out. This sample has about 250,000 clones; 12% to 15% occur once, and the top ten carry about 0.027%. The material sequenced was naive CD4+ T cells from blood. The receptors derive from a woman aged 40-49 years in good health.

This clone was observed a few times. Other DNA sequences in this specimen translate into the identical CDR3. Here the CDR3 reads CASSLVGGGTDTQYF. The DNA for the CDR3 is TGTGCCAGCAGCTTAGTAGGCGGGGGCACAGATACGCAGTATTTT. This chain uses TRBV7-6 with TRBJ2-3; TRBD2 is a possible D gene (6 bases). This CDR3 comprises 15 residues. V lost 1 base and J lost 1, with 9 bases in between. Germline V gene data show CDR1 as SGHVS and CDR2 as FNYEAQ.

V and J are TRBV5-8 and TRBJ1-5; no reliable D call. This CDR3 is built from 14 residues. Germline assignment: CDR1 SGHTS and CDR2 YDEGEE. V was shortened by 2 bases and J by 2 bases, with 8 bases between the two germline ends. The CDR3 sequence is CASSFTYRNQPQHF. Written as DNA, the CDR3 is TGTGCCAGCAGCTTTACTTACCGCAATCAGCCCCAGCATTTT.

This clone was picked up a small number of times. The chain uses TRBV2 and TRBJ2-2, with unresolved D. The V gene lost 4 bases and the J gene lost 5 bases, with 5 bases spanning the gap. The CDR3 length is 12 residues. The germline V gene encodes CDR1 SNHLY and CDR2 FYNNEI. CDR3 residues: CASSVGTGELFF. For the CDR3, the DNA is TGTGCCAGCAGTGTCGGTACCGGGGAGCTGTTTTTT.

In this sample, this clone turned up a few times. Here the CDR3 DNA reads TGCGCCAGCAGCCGACTTACGACAGGGGCCACCTCCTACGAGCAGTACTTC. It encodes CASSRLTTGATSYEQYF. The V and J genes are TRBV4-1 and TRBJ2-7; 8 bases map to TRBD1. V was pared by 4 bases and J by 0 bases, with 11 bases of the junction left unmatched. There are 17 residues in the CDR3. Germline loops: CDR1 MGHRA, CDR2 YSYEKL.

In DNA, the CDR3 is TGTGCCAGCAGTTTCGACCCCGGAGGTAGCACAGATACGCAGTATTTT. Amino acid sequence: CASSFDPGGSTDTQYF. The rearrangement joins TRBV28 to TRBJ2-3, with a tentative D call TRBD2 (5 bases). Looked up from germline, CDR1 is MDHEN and CDR2 is SYDVKM. The CDR3 sequence is 16 residues long. Trimming removed 3 bases from V and 0 bases from J, with 13 bases in between.

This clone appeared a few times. This chain's CDR3 is CASSPRQGEQFF. CDR3 DNA: TGTGCCAGCAGCCCCAGGCAGGGGGAGCAGTTCTTC. V is TRBV6-6 and J is TRBJ2-1; weak D call: TRBD1 (6 bases). The CDR3 spans 12 residues. Germline CDR1 is MNHNY and CDR2 is SVGAGI (reference sequence). With 6 bases removed from V and 10 bases from J, the gap between germline ends came to 13 bases.

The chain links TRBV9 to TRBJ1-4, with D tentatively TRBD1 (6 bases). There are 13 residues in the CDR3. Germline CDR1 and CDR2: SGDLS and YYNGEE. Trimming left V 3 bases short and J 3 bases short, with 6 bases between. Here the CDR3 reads CASSDRANEKLFF. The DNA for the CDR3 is TGTGCCAGCAGCGACAGGGCTAATGAAAAACTGTTTTTT.

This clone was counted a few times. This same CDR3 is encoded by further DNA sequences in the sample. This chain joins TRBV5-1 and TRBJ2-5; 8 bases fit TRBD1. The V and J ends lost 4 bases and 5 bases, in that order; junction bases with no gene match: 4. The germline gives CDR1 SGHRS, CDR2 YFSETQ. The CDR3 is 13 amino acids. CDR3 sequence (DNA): TGCGCCAGCAGCCCGGGGACAGGCGAGACCCAGTACTTC. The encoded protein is CASSPGTGETQYF.

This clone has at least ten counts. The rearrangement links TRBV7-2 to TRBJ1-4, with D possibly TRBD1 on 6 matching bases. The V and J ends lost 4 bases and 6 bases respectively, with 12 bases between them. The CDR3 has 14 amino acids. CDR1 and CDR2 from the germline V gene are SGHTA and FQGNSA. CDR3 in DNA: TGTGCCAGCAGCTCCAGGGGTCCTGATGAAAAACTGTTTTTT. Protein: CASSSRGPDEKLFF.

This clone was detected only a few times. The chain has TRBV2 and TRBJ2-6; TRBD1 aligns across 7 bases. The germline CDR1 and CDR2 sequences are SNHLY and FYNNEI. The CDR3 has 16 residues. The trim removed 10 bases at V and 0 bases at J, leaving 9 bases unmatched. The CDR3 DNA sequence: TGTGCCACCTCAGGGGACAGCGGCTCTGGGGCCAACGTCCTGACTTTC. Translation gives CATSGDSGSGANVLTF.

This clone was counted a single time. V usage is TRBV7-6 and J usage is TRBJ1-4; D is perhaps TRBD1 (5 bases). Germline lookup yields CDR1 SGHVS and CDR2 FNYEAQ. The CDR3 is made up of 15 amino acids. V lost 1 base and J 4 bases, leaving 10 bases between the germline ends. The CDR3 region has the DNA TGTGCCAGCAGCTTAGGACAGACCCGTAATGAAAAACTGTTTTTT. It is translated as CASSLGQTRNEKLFF.

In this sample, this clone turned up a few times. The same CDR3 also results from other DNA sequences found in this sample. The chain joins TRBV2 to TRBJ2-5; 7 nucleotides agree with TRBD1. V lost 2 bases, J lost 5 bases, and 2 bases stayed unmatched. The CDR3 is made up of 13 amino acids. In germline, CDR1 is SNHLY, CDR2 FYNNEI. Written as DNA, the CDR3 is TGTGCCAGCAGTGAATTAGGGGGCGAGACCCAGTACTTC. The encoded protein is CASSELGGETQYF.

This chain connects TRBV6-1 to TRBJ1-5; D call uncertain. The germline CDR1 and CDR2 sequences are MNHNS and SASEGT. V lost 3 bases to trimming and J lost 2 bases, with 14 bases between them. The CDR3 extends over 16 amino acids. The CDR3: CASSEGWGVGNQPQHF. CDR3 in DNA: TGTGCCAGCAGTGAGGGATGGGGAGTTGGCAATCAGCCCCAGCATTTT.

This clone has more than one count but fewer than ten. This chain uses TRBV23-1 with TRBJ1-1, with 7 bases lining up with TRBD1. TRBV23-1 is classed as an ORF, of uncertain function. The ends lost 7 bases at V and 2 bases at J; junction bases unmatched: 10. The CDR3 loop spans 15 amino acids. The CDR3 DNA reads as TGCGCCAGCAATTCAAGCAGGGGGAACAACACTGAAGCTTTCTTT. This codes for CASNSSRGNNTEAFF.

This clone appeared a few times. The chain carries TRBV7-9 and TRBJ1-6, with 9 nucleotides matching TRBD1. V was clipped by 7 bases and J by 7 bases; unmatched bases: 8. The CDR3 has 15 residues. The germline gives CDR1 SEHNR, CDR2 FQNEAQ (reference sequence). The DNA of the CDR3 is TGTGCCAGCACTCTTCCCGGGACAGGGAATTCACCCCTCCACTTT. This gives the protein CASTLPGTGNSPLHF.

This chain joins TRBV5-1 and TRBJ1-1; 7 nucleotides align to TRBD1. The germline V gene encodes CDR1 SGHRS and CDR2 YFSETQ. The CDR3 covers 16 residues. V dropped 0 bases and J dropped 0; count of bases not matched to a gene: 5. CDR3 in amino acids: CASSLAYRGMNTEAFF. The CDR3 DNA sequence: TGCGCCAGCAGCTTGGCGTACAGGGGCATGAACACTGAAGCTTTCTTT.

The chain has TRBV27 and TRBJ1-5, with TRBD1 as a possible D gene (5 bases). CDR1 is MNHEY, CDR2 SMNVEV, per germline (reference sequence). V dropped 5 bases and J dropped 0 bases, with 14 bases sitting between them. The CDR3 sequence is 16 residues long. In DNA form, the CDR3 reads TGTGCCAGCAGTCCCTGGGACTGGTATAGCAATCAGCCCCAGCATTTT. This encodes CASSPWDWYSNQPQHF.

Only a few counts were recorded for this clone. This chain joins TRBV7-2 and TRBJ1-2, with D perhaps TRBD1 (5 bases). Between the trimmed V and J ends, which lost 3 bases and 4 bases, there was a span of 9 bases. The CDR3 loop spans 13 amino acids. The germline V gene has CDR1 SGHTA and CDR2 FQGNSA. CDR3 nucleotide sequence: TGTGCCAGCAGCTTTGGGGGGAGCTATGGCTACACCTTC. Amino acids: CASSFGGSYGYTF.

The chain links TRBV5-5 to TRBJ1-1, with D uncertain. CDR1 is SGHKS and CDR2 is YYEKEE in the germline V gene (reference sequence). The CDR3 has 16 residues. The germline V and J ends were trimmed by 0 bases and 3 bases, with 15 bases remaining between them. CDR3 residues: CASSLGRHRVDTEAFF. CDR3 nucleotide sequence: TGTGCCAGCAGCTTGGGGAGGCACCGCGTGGACACTGAAGCTTTCTTT.

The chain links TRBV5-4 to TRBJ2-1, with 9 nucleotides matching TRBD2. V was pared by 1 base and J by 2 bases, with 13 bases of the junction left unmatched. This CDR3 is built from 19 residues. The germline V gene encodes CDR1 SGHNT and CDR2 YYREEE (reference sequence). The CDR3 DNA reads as TGTGCCAGCAGCTTGAGGAGGGCTAGCGGGGTGGCAGCCTACAATGAGCAGTTCTTC. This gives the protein CASSLRRASGVAAYNEQFF.

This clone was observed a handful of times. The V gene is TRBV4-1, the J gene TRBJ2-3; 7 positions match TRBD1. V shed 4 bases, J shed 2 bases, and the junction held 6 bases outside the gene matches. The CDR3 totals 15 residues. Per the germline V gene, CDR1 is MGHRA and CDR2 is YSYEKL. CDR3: CASSRGQADTDTQYF. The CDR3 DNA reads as TGCGCCAGCAGCCGAGGACAGGCCGACACAGATACGCAGTATTTT.